This TCR beta chain was profiled in a study of blood T cells in healthy people across ages. Study at large: Template switching retrieved approximately one barcoded beta molecule for each two T cells. Notes on the study in general: Per million T cells, TCR beta diversity dropped roughly linearly as age increased.

Comments on this clonotype: Its antigen is unknown.

Extraction of total RNA produced a minimum of 5 micrograms from each sample. Combining a sample-barcoded 5' primer with a J-beta primer mix, a second PCR ran for about 6 to 11 cycles. Through a template-switch adaptor with 12 random nucleotides, each cDNA molecule received a tag. Each CDR3 protein is one row after TCRdb ran MiXCR on the 5' RACE reads. This repertoire shows around 500,000 distinct CDR3 sequences, less than 60% found once; its top ten account for just under 25%. The CDR3 has 12 amino acids. The V and J ends lost 6 bases and 2 bases respectively, with 5 bases between them. Germline CDR1 reads SEHNR; CDR2 reads FQNEAQ (reference sequence).

Material: blood. The sequence was obtained from a man older than 75 in good health. The chain couples TRBV7-9 to TRBJ1-3, with no clear D. In DNA form, the CDR3 reads TGTGCCAGCAGTCGAACTGGAAACACCATATATTTT. As protein: CASSRTGNTIYF.